This entry concerns a single T cell receptor (beta chain). What it binds is not known. A far larger clone differs by one base, so this is likely a read error. These data are taken from a study of shared clonotypes between healthy human individuals. Overall study: The donor group consisted of a couple of women and a few men, aged 18 to 49.

PBMC DNA, left unsorted, was sequenced on ten immunoSEQ deep assay plates. TCRdb's table, derived via immunoSEQ multiplex PCR, lists solely in-frame clones and lacks some. Of a few hundred thousand clones in the sample, approximately 80% are singletons; the top ten hold around 11%. The CDR3 length is 14 residues. Germline CDR1 reads SEHNR; CDR2 reads FQNEAQ (reference sequence). Points from the study as a whole: Measured sharing among donors was expected to vary with sequencing depth. Donors were few, which limited the genetic and exposure-history diversity represented.

Sequencing input: PBMCs. The chain carries TRBV7-9 and TRBJ2-3, with TRBD2 matching 7 bases. The source of this sequence is a woman in her thirties or forties in good health. Some clones in this sample may be carry-over from other donors' samples. Here the CDR3 DNA reads TGTGTCAGCAGCTTAGAGCGGGATGGTGTTACGCAGTATTTT. Its translation is CVSSLERDGVTQYF.